A selection of T cell receptor beta chains follows, all from one sample in a study of T cells in Graves' hyperthyroidism and ophthalmopathy. Via MiXCR, TCRdb re-called the multiplex PCR reads, giving one row per CDR3 protein. The sample includes 600,000 to 650,000 distinct CDR3 sequences, less than 25% of them seen just once. Material: blood. These receptors originate from a young man with Graves' ophthalmopathy. CDR3s include the opening cysteine and the closing phenylalanine or tryptophan. The D gene is left open where the match is weak. The listing skips clone size in some rows; elsewhere it reads once, few, many or a size class.

NA | TRBJ1-4 | TRBV20-1 | NA | TGCAGTGCTAGTCGAAGCGGTCGTGTAGAAAAACTGTTTTTT | CSASRSGRVEKLFF
few | TRBJ1-5 | TRBV7-9 | TRBD1 | TGTGCCAGCAGCTCCGGACAGGGACCTCAGCCCCAGCATTTT | CASSSGQGPQPQHF
many | TRBJ1-1 | TRBV28 | NA | TGTGCCAGCAGTCGGAAGTGGTTGGGCGGGGGCACTGAAGCTTTCTTT | CASSRKWLGGGTEAFF
NA | TRBJ2-3 | TRBV2 | NA | TGTGCCAGCAGCCAACTTGTTGCGGCTCAGGAGCGCACAGATACGCAGTATTTT | CASSQLVAAQERTDTQYF
few | TRBJ2-3 | TRBV24-1 | NA | TGTGCCACCAGTGGCCCGCAGGGCCCTAGCACAGATACGCAGTATTTT | CATSGPQGPSTDTQYF
NA | TRBJ2-7 | TRBV20-1 | NA | TGCAGTGCTAGAGATCCGGGACACTTCTACGAGCAGTACTTC | CSARDPGHFYEQYF
many | TRBJ2-7 | TRBV12-3/TRBV12-4 | TRBD2 | TGTGCCAGCAGTCCCACTAGCGGGAGTCCCGAGCAGTACTTC | CASSPTSGSPEQYF
NA | TRBJ2-1 | TRBV13 | NA | TGTGCCAGCAGCTTAGCCAGCGGGCGAAGGGAGTTCTTC | CASSLASGRREFF
few | TRBJ2-1 | TRBV30 | TRBD2 | TGTGCCTGGAGTGTACCAGCTAGCGGGATTCCCAATGAGCAGTTCTTC | CAWSVPASGIPNEQFF
few | TRBJ2-7 | TRBV27 | NA | TGTGCCAGCAGTTTGGGGGAGGGACAGCTCTACGGGCAGTACTTC | CASSLGEGQLYGQYF
many | TRBJ2-7 | TRBV28 | NA | TGTGCCAGCAGTTTAGGAAACGGGTTCTCCTACGAGCAGTACTTC | CASSLGNGFSYEQYF
many | TRBJ2-5 | TRBV28 | TRBD1 | TGTGCCAGCAGGCAACCGCTACAGGGGGCGGGAGAGACCCAGTACTTC | CASRQPLQGAGETQYF
many | TRBJ1-1 | TRBV28 | NA | TGTGCCAGCAGTTTATGGGCCGTCATGAACACTGAAGCTTTCTTT | CASSLWAVMNTEAFF
many | TRBJ2-7 | TRBV11-2 | NA | TGTGCCAGGCGATCCAGGGACTACGAGCAGTACTTC | CARRSRDYEQYF
NA | TRBJ2-6 | TRBV6-1 | TRBD2 | TGTGCCAGCAGTGATCTAGCGGGAGTTGGTGGGGCCAACGTCCTGACTTTC | CASSDLAGVGGANVLTF
many | TRBJ2-1 | TRBV5-1 | NA | TGCGCCAGCAGCTTGGCGGTCTCTATCAATGAGCAGTTCTTC | CASSLAVSINEQFF
many | TRBJ2-1 | TRBV11-2 | TRBD2 | TGTGCCAGCAGCTTAGTAGAACTAGCGGGAGCGAATGAGCAGTTCTTC | CASSLVELAGANEQFF
NA | TRBJ2-5 | TRBV30 | NA | TGTGCCTGGAGTGGCTATGGGGGGCAAGAGACCCAGTACTTC | CAWSGYGGQETQYF
few | TRBJ1-5 | TRBV20-1 | NA | TGCAGTGCTAGAGAGTCCGGCAAAGGGGACCGTAGCAATCAGCCCCAGCATTTT | CSARESGKGDRSNQPQHF
few | TRBJ2-7 | TRBV6-6 | NA | TGTGCCAGCAGTTACATAGGCAGCATCTCCTACGAGCAGTACTTC | CASSYIGSISYEQYF
many | TRBJ1-2 | TRBV18 | NA | TGTGCCAGCTCACCACAAGAGGCCTATGGCTACACCTTC | CASSPQEAYGYTF
few | TRBJ1-2 | TRBV29-1 | NA | TGCAGCGTTGAGGGGGGGGTTAGCTATGGCTACACCTTC | CSVEGGVSYGYTF
NA | TRBJ2-2 | TRBV5-4 | NA | TGTGCCAGCAGCCAGGTGGAGGGCGGGGAGCTGTTTTTT | CASSQVEGGELFF
few | TRBJ2-3 | TRBV4-1 | TRBD2 | TGCGCCAGCAGCTCATACATCGGGGGGTTCACAGATACGCAGTATTTT | CASSSYIGGFTDTQYF
few | TRBJ1-4 | TRBV7-2 | NA | TGTGCCAGCAGCTTTGGACGGACGAATGAAAAACTGTTTTTT | CASSFGRTNEKLFF
few | TRBJ2-2 | TRBV6-5 | NA | TGTGCCAGCAGTTATACGGAGAACACCGGGGAGCTGTTTTTT | CASSYTENTGELFF
NA | TRBJ2-2 | TRBV24-1 | TRBD2 | TGTGCCACCAGCTTCCCGGGACTAGCGGGAGGGGTGACCGGGGAGCTGTTTTTT | CATSFPGLAGGVTGELFF
NA | TRBJ1-6 | TRBV7-9 | NA | TGTGCCAGCAGCTTGGGCAATAATTCACCCCTCCACTTT | CASSLGNNSPLHF
many | TRBJ1-1 | TRBV11-2 | TRBD1 | TGTGCCAGCAGCTTAGCCAAGTTGGACAGGTCGAACACTGAAGCTTTCTTT | CASSLAKLDRSNTEAFF
few | TRBJ2-5 | TRBV20-1 | TRBD1 | TGCAGTGCTTCCGACAGGGAAGAGACCCAGTACTTC | CSASDREETQYF
few | TRBJ2-2 | TRBV6-1 | TRBD1 | TGTGCCAGCAGACCGGAGGGACAGGGCCGGACCGGGGAGCTGTTTTTT | CASRPEGQGRTGELFF
NA | TRBJ1-5 | TRBV4-2 | NA | TGTGCCAGCAGGGATATGAGGGAAAGCAATCAGCCCCAGCATTTT | CASRDMRESNQPQHF
few | TRBJ2-4 | TRBV28 | NA | TGTGCCAGCAGTTTGGGGATAGCCAAAAACATTCAGTACTTC | CASSLGIAKNIQYF
few | TRBJ2-5 | TRBV6-6 | NA | TGTGCCAGCAGTTACTCGATCCCGGGGGAGACCCAGTACTTC | CASSYSIPGETQYF
NA | TRBJ2-7 | TRBV4-1 | NA | TGCGCTAGCAGCCAAGGGACCACCAGCTCCTACGAGCAGTACTTC | CASSQGTTSSYEQYF
few | TRBJ2-1 | TRBV3-1 | NA | TGTGCCAGCAGCCAAGTGAGGCTGACCGCCTACAATGAGCAGTTCTTC | CASSQVRLTAYNEQFF
many | TRBJ2-7 | TRBV20-1 | TRBD2 | TGCAGTGCACCCGGGACTAGTCAAGGAGGGGAGCAGTACTTC | CSAPGTSQGGEQYF
few | TRBJ1-1 | TRBV9 | TRBD1 | TGTGCCAGCAGCTCGCAAACAGGGGGGGTGAACACTGAAGCTTTCTTT | CASSSQTGGVNTEAFF
many | TRBJ1-2 | TRBV30 | NA | TGTGCCTGGATTGGTTCAGCTAACTATGGCTACACCTTC | CAWIGSANYGYTF
few | TRBJ1-5 | TRBV19 | NA | TGTGCCAGTAGTAGGCAGGGCTTAGATAGCAATCAGCCCCAGCATTTT | CASSRQGLDSNQPQHF
few | TRBJ2-3 | TRBV12-5 | TRBD2 | TGTGCTAGTGGTTTGAGACTAGCGGGGGTGAATACGCAGTATTTT | CASGLRLAGVNTQYF
NA | TRBJ1-5 | TRBV20-1 | NA | TGCAGTGCCCAGGGGTATAGTCAGCCCCAGCATTTT | CSAQGYSQPQHF
few | TRBJ2-5 | TRBV7-8 | TRBD1 | TGTGCCAGCAGCCCAATCCGGAGGGACAGGGGAGGTAGGGAGACCCAGTACTTC | CASSPIRRDRGGRETQYF
few | TRBJ1-3 | TRBV11-3 | NA | TGTGCCAGCAGCTTCGGACGGGGAAACACCATATATTTT | CASSFGRGNTIYF
NA | TRBJ2-1 | TRBV11-2 | NA | TGTGCCAGCAGCTTAGGTTCAGGGTTCTCCAATGAGCAGTTCTTC | CASSLGSGFSNEQFF
NA | TRBJ2-2 | TRBV2 | NA | TGTGCCACCCTAGGACCCGGGGAGCTGTTTTTT | CATLGPGELFF
NA | TRBJ1-5 | TRBV7-2 | NA | TGTGCCAGCAGCAGGAGTTCTAGCAATCGGCCCCAGCATTTT | CASSRSSSNRPQHF
NA | TRBJ1-2 | TRBV6-9 | NA | TGTGCCAGCAGTTACTCGAATCGGGGGGCCGGTGGCTACACCTTC | CASSYSNRGAGGYTF
NA | TRBJ2-7 | TRBV4-1 | NA | TGCGCCAGCAGCCCCCGGTGGGGTCCATCTTACGAGCAGTACTTC | CASSPRWGPSYEQYF
NA | TRBJ2-7 | TRBV14 | NA | TGTGCCAGCAGCCAATCGGGACAAAAATACGAGCAGTACTTC | CASSQSGQKYEQYF
NA | TRBJ2-7 | TRBV4-1 | TRBD1 | TGCGCCAGCAGCTTCCCGGGACAGGGGAACGAGCAGTACTTC | CASSFPGQGNEQYF
few | TRBJ1-1 | TRBV7-2 | NA | TGTGCCAGCAGCCCGGCCGGGACGAACACTGAAGCTTTCTTT | CASSPAGTNTEAFF
NA | TRBJ2-7 | TRBV4-1 | TRBD2 | TGCGCCAGCAGCCGAGAAACTGGGCTAGCGGTCTACGAGCAGTACTTC | CASSRETGLAVYEQYF
NA | TRBJ1-3 | TRBV10-3 | NA | TGTGCCATCGCGGGCGCCTCAGGCTACGGAAACACCATATATTTT | CAIAGASGYGNTIYF
NA | TRBJ1-1 | TRBV7-9 | NA | TGTGCCAGCAGCTTATCGAAGGCTGAAGCTTTCTTT | CASSLSKAEAFF